The rows below give T cell receptor beta chains drawn from one sample of a study of CD8+CD57+ T cells in acquired aplastic anemia. Each CDR3 protein is one row after TCRdb ran MiXCR on the reads. Here the sample spans 180,000 or so distinct CDR3 sequences, 40% to 55% being singletons. The sequenced sample was sorted CD4+, CD8+, or CD8+CD57+ T cells (not recorded which) from PBMCs. These receptor sequences come from a human donor in good health. Both conserved end residues are part of each CDR3. Clone size is given for some rows only: seen once, a few or many times, or a class if the clone is expanded.

.	TRBV7-9	TRBJ2-2	CASSRGELFF
many	TRBV24-1	TRBJ2-1	CATGLHNEQFF
.	TRBV24-1	TRBJ2-3	CATSDAVATDTQYF
.	TRBV11-1	TRBJ1-3	CASSLGPGRLCSGNTIYF
.	TRBV6-1	TRBJ2-7	CASSDRAFGEQYF
few	TRBV28	TRBJ1-2	CASSSIDRVGYGYTF
.	TRBV7-3	TRBJ2-1	CASRRGLAGGNEQFF
.	TRBV9	TRBJ2-5	CASSVGGGGTETQYF
.	TRBV7-8	TRBJ1-5	CASSLAPNQPQHF
.	TRBV20-1	TRBJ1-1	CSARDTPGQGRYTEAFF